This paragraph covers one T cell receptor beta chain sequence. This record belongs to a study of OX40 agonist ivuxolimab in advanced cancers. Study-level background: Among those enrolled, mean age was about 60 years (range about 23 to 79) and about 81% were male.

This CDR3 comprises 17 residues. V gave up 0 bases and J gave up 9 bases; unmatched junction bases: 13. Germline V gives CDR1 SGHRS, CDR2 YFSETQ. Using immunoSEQ multiplex PCR, the repertoire was profiled, and TCRdb retains in-frame clones only, with some absent. The repertoire consists of more than 20,000 clones, with less than 90% occurring once and the leading ten covering roughly 25%. This specimen was CD4+ or CD8+ T cells sorted from blood, taken in a trial of the OX40 agonist ivuxolimab. The chain couples TRBV5-1 to TRBJ2-1, with 9 bases identical to TRBD2. The sequence came from an adult with an advanced solid tumor such as melanoma, head and neck, liver or kidney cancer. Here the CDR3 reads CASSLDPQAGGPGEQFF. DNA for the CDR3: TGCGCCAGCAGCTTGGACCCCCAGGCGGGAGGGCCCGGTGAGCAGTTCTTC.